The 25 T cell receptor beta chains below were found in one sample sequenced in a study of technical replicates of blood from a handful of donors. Profiled with immunoSEQ multiplex PCR; TCRdb holds only in-frame clones, not every one. The sample shows over 85,000 clones, just under 95% of them seen only once. Sequencing was carried out using T cells isolated from PBMCs. These receptor sequences come from a human donor in good health.

The chain joins TRBV5-1 to TRBJ2-1; D possibly corresponds to TRBD1 (6 bases). CDR1 is SGHRS and CDR2 is YFSETQ in the germline V gene. The CDR3 is 15 residues long. The ends were cut back, 0 bases at V and 7 bases at J, with 14 bases in the middle. Here the CDR3 DNA reads TGCGCCAGCAGCTTGGCATGGGGGCTCGCAAATGAGCAGTTCTTC. Its protein is CASSLAWGLANEQFF. The whole variable domain, remainder taken from reference TRBV5-1 and TRBJ2-1, is KAGVTQTPRYLIKTRGQQVTLSCSPISGHRSVSWYQQTPGQGLQFLFEYFSETQRNKGNFPGRFSGRQFSNSRSEMNVSTLELGDSALYLCASSLAWGLANEQFFGPGTRLTVL.

J is TRBJ2-7 and V is TRBV27; D is possibly TRBD1 (5 bases). In germline, CDR1 is MNHEY, CDR2 SMNVEV (reference sequence). The length of the CDR3 is 12 residues. V lost 2 bases to trimming and J lost 5 bases, with 7 bases between them. The CDR3 spells CASSLRGDEQYF. CDR3 nucleotide sequence: TGTGCCAGCAGTTTAAGGGGCGACGAGCAGTACTTC.

The chain recombines TRBV29-1 with TRBJ2-5; 9 bases match TRBD1. There are 16 residues in the CDR3. CDR1 and CDR2 (germline): SQVTM, ANQGSEA. The ends lost 6 bases at V and 3 bases at J; junction bases unmatched: 14. The chain's CDR3 is CSVEPGQGFWEETQYF. CDR3 bases: TGCAGCGTAGAACCGGGACAGGGTTTTTGGGAAGAGACCCAGTACTTC.

The V gene is TRBV10-1, the J gene TRBJ2-7; perhaps TRBD2 as D (5 bases). V dropped 7 bases and J dropped 6 bases, with 19 bases sitting between them. The CDR3 runs 14 residues. The germline CDR1 and CDR2 sequences are WNHNN and SYGVQD (reference sequence). Written as DNA, the CDR3 is TGCGCCAGCAAGGTATCACTAGATGGGTGCGAGCAGTACTTC. It is translated as CASKVSLDGCEQYF.

V and J are TRBV19 and TRBJ1-5, with D possibly TRBD1 on 5 matching bases. The CDR3 consists of 15 residues. Trimming cost V 4 bases and J 3 bases, with 13 bases left between them. From germline, CDR1 is LNHDA and CDR2 SQIVND (reference sequence). This chain's CDR3 is CASSTTGTSNQPQHF. The CDR3 coding sequence is TGTGCCAGTAGTACCACCGGGACTTCCAATCAGCCCCAGCATTTT.

This clone appeared once. This rearrangement joins TRBV19 to TRBJ1-5; D remains unclear. Trimming removed 6 bases at V and 3 bases at J, with 15 bases between. The germline V gene encodes CDR1 LNHDA and CDR2 SQIVND (reference sequence). This CDR3 has 15 amino acids. The CDR3 DNA reads as TGTGCCAGTAGGATATCGAACATGCCCAATCAGCCCCAGCATTTT. Encoded protein: CASRISNMPNQPQHF.

J is TRBJ1-5 and V is TRBV28; D not certain. Trimming removed 6 bases from V and 4 bases from J, with 7 bases in between. The germline CDR1 and CDR2 sequences are MDHEN and SYDVKM. CDR3 length equals 12 residues. As DNA, the CDR3 is TGTGCCAGCAGGGGAGCAAATCAGCCCCAGCATTTT. Translation gives CASRGANQPQHF.

The V gene is TRBV5-1, the J gene TRBJ1-1; D unresolved. V was clipped by 4 bases and J by 2 bases, with 15 bases between them. Germline values: CDR1 SGHRS, CDR2 YFSETQ. The CDR3 runs 15 residues. The CDR3 sequence: CASSPEQRRNTEAFF. The CDR3 bases are TGCGCCAGCAGCCCAGAACAGAGACGAAACACTGAAGCTTTCTTT.

This clone turned up a few times. This chain links TRBV7-9 with TRBJ1-5; TRBD1 might be the D (5 bases). CDR3 length: 14 residues. The germline V gene has CDR1 SEHNR and CDR2 FQNEAQ (reference sequence). The V and J ends lost 4 bases and 3 bases respectively, with 10 bases between them. The CDR3 loop reads CASSSDSVNQPQHF. CDR3 nucleotide sequence: TGTGCCAGCAGCTCCGACAGTGTCAATCAGCCCCAGCATTTT.

The chain carries TRBV5-6 and TRBJ2-3; TRBD2 matches at 10 bases. With V trimmed by 4 bases and J by 4 bases, 9 bases remained unmatched. The CDR3 has 16 residues. From germline, CDR1 is SGHDT and CDR2 YYEEEE. This CDR3 is CASSPPGLAYPDTQYF. The CDR3 nucleotides are TGTGCCAGCAGCCCTCCGGGACTAGCGTACCCAGATACGCAGTATTTT.

The chain employs TRBV25-1 and TRBJ2-3, with D possibly being TRBD1 (5 bases). Germline CDR1 MGHDK, CDR2 SYGVNS. V shed 6 bases and J shed 0 bases, with 13 bases lying between them. The CDR3 is made up of 15 amino acids. The CDR3 sequence: CASRNVAGSTDTQYF. DNA for the CDR3: TGTGCCAGCAGGAATGTGGCAGGGAGCACAGATACGCAGTATTTT.

The chain couples TRBV9 to TRBJ2-7; tentatively, D is TRBD1 (5 bases). Per germline, CDR1 SGDLS and CDR2 YYNGEE. This CDR3 comprises 13 residues. With 6 bases removed from V and 5 bases from J, the gap between germline ends came to 15 bases. As DNA, the CDR3 is TGTGCCAGCAACCAGGGCGAATTCGACGAGCAGTACTTC. Its protein product is CASNQGEFDEQYF.

The chain is built from TRBV28 and TRBJ1-1; D not certain. CDR3 length: 15 amino acids. Germline V lookup: CDR1 MDHEN, CDR2 SYDVKM. Trimming pared 5 bases from V and 3 bases from J, leaving 16 bases between. For the CDR3, the DNA is TGTGCCAGCAGTCTACCACCGATGATATACACTGAAGCTTTCTTT. As protein: CASSLPPMIYTEAFF.

The V call is TRBV11-2, the J call TRBJ2-7; 8 bases are a match to TRBD1. The germline CDR1 and CDR2 sequences are SGHAT and FQNNGV. This CDR3 spans 15 amino acids. The trim removed 4 bases at V and 2 bases at J, leaving 7 bases unmatched. The DNA for the CDR3 is TGTGCCAGCAGCTCGCCGTCAGGGGGCACCTACGAGCAGTACTTC. Its translation is CASSSPSGGTYEQYF. The full variable domain, completed using reference TRBV11-2 and TRBJ2-7, is EAGVAQSPRYKIIEKRQSVAFWCNPISGHATLYWYQQILGQGPKLLIQFQNNGVVDDSQLPKDRFSAERLKGVDSTLKIQPAKLEDSAVYLCASSSPSGGTYEQYFGPGTRLTVT.

V is TRBV4-1 and J is TRBJ2-1; 9 nucleotides line up with TRBD2. Looked up from germline, CDR1 is MGHRA and CDR2 is YSYEKL. V was pared by 4 bases and J by 5 bases, with 9 bases of the junction left unmatched. The CDR3 contains 16 residues. The CDR3 sequence is CASSLSGVAGDNEQFF. DNA for the CDR3: TGCGCCAGCAGCCTGTCGGGCGTAGCGGGGGACAATGAGCAGTTCTTC.

The chain employs TRBV28 and TRBJ2-1; possible D gene TRBD1, 6 bases. Germline-derived CDR1 and CDR2 are MDHEN and SYDVKM. V was cut by 2 bases and J by 1 base, with 9 bases left in between. This CDR3 contains 15 residues. The DNA of the CDR3 is TGTGCCAGCAGTTTAGTCGGGACATCCTACAATGAGCAGTTCTTC. Translation gives CASSLVGTSYNEQFF.

This chain uses TRBV28 with TRBJ2-6; maybe TRBD1 (6 bases). The CDR3 length is 19 residues. The germline V and J ends were trimmed by 2 bases and 1 base, with 18 bases remaining between them. Germline V lookup: CDR1 MDHEN, CDR2 SYDVKM. The CDR3, as DNA: TGTGCCAGCAGTTTACTCCAGGGGAAAAGGGGATCTGGGGCCAACGTCCTGACTTTC. Translating it yields CASSLLQGKRGSGANVLTF.

The chain carries TRBV5-1 and TRBJ2-7, with TRBD2 matching 10 bases. This CDR3 spans 16 amino acids. Per the germline V gene, CDR1 is SGHRS and CDR2 is YFSETQ. J gave up 4 bases and V 0 bases, and 7 bases lay outside the gene matches. As DNA, the CDR3 is TGCGCCAGCAGCTTGGGGAGCGGGGGGGCCTTTTACGAGCAGTACTTC. Encoded protein: CASSLGSGGAFYEQYF.

This clone appeared once. The V gene is TRBV5-1, the J gene TRBJ1-3; 10 bases are a match to TRBD1. V lost 1 base to trimming and J lost 4 bases; unmatched junction nucleotides: 5. The CDR3 sequence is 16 residues long. Germline V gives CDR1 SGHRS, CDR2 YFSETQ. The CDR3 spells CASSLTGQGYGNTIYF. In DNA form, the CDR3 reads TGCGCCAGCAGCTTGACGGGACAGGGGTACGGAAACACCATATATTTT.

The chain has TRBV9 and TRBJ1-2, with TRBD1 as a possible D gene (6 bases). The CDR3 has 14 amino acids. The V gene's germline CDR1 is SGDLS and CDR2 YYNGEE. The V gene lost 3 bases and the J gene lost 4 bases, with 13 bases spanning the gap. The CDR3 here is CASSAGTSRYGYTF. DNA of the CDR3: TGTGCCAGCAGCGCAGGGACATCTCGCTATGGCTACACCTTC.

The chain carries TRBV9 and TRBJ1-1; D possibly corresponds to TRBD1 (5 bases). V lost 0 bases and J 6 bases, leaving 15 bases between the germline ends. CDR1 is SGDLS, CDR2 YYNGEE, per germline. This CDR3 has 15 residues. The CDR3 nucleotides are TGTGCCAGCAGCGTAGCTGAAGGCCGGGGGTCTGAAGCTTTCTTT. Translation: CASSVAEGRGSEAFF.

This clone was found once. The rearrangement links TRBV27 to TRBJ2-5, with D possibly TRBD2 on 5 matching bases. From germline, CDR1 is MNHEY and CDR2 SMNVEV (reference sequence). V was shortened by 0 bases and J by 5 bases, with 7 bases between the two germline ends. The CDR3 extends over 13 amino acids. CDR3 coding DNA: TGTGCCAGCAGTTTATCAAGGGAGGAGACCCAGTACTTC. Its protein product is CASSLSREETQYF.

There are a few counts of this clone. A read error may account for a junction end that differs from germline. The CDR3 DNA is TGTGCCAGCAGCTCCACCGGGACTAGCATAGATACGCAGTATTTT. Protein: CASSSTGTSIDTQYF. V usage is TRBV7-3 and J usage is TRBJ2-3; the match to TRBD2 covers 9 bases. The CDR3 consists of 15 residues. Germline-derived CDR1 and CDR2 are SGHTA and FQGTGA.

The rearrangement uses TRBV2 and TRBJ2-1, with 15 positions matching TRBD2. Germline V lookup: CDR1 SNHLY, CDR2 FYNNEI. CDR3 length equals 23 residues. V trimming: 6 bases; J trimming: 4 bases; junction bases outside the gene matches: 25. CDR3 amino acids: CASRDTVGGLAGGKRHDYNEQFF. CDR3 sequence (DNA): TGTGCCAGCAGAGATACTGTAGGGGGACTAGCGGGAGGTAAGCGCCACGATTACAATGAGCAGTTCTTC.

The gene calls are TRBV28 and TRBJ2-3; TRBD2 agrees at 10 bases. Germline CDR1 is MDHEN and CDR2 is SYDVKM. V dropped 5 bases and J dropped 1; count of bases not matched to a gene: 9. The CDR3 loop spans 17 amino acids. The CDR3 loop is CASSPTLAGARTDTQYF. CDR3 DNA: TGTGCCAGCAGTCCCACCCTAGCGGGGGCCCGCACAGATACGCAGTATTTT. Drawing the rest from reference TRBV28 and TRBJ2-3, the complete variable domain is DVKVTQSSRYLVKRTGEKVFLECVQDMDHENMFWYRQDPGLGLRLIYFSYDVKMKEKGDIPEGYSVSREKKERFSLILESASTNQTSMYLCASSPTLAGARTDTQYFGPGTRLTVL.